This TCR beta chain stems from a study of shared clonotypes between healthy human individuals. Study-level points and caveats: Shared clonotypes: about 5% naive CD4, roughly 3.5% naive CD8, 2% to 2.5% memory CD4, under 0.5% memory CD8. Having only a few donors restricted how much genetic and exposure-history diversity was captured. Larger richness was generally estimated for naive than memory subsets.

V gave up 3 bases and J gave up 1 base, with 10 bases separating them. Germline CDR1 reads SGHVS; CDR2 reads FNYEAQ. The CDR3 contains 14 residues. Assay used: immunoSEQ multiplex PCR; TCRdb lists only in-frame clones, some missing. Here the sample spans some 2.1 million clones, approximately 94% being singletons. Cells designated naive CD8 were CD45RO-negative and were positively selected for CCR7, with terminally differentiated effector memory CD45RA+ cells excluded. Only Caucasian adults living in Nashville, Tennessee made up the donor group. Details on this clone: What it binds is not known.

The V call is TRBV7-6, the J call TRBJ2-7; D is unresolved. The sample was naive CD8+ T cells sorted from blood. The TCR comes from a man aged 18 to 30 in good health. CDR3 nucleotide sequence: TGTGCCAGCAGCTTCGACCCCGGGTCCTACGAGCAGTACTTC. Translating gives CASSFDPGSYEQYF.